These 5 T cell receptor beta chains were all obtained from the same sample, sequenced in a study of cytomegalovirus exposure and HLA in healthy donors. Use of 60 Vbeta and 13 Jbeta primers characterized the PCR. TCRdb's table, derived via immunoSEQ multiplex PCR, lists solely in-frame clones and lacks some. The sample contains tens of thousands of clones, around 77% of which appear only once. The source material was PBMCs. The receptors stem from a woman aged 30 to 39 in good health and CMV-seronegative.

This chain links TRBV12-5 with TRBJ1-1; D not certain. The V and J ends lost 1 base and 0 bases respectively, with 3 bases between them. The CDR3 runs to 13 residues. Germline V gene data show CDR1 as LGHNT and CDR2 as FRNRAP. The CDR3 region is CASGLGVNTEAFF. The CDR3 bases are TGTGCTAGTGGTTTGGGAGTGAACACTGAAGCTTTCTTT.

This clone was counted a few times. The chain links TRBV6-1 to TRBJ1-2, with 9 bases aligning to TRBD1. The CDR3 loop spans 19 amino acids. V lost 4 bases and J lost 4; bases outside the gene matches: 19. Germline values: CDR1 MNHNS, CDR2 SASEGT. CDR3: CASSGEYRGRLRISYGYTF. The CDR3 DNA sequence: TGTGCCAGCAGTGGAGAATACAGGGGGCGTCTGCGGATCAGCTATGGCTACACCTTC.

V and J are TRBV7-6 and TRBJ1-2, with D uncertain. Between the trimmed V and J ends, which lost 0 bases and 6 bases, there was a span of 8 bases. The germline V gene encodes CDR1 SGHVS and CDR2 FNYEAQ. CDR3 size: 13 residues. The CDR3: CASSLAGVDGYTF. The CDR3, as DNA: TGTGCCAGCAGCTTAGCGGGAGTAGATGGCTACACCTTC. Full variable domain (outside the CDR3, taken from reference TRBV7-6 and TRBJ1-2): GAGVSQSPRYKVTKRGQDVALRCDPISGHVSLYWYRQALGQGPEFLTYFNYEAQQDKSGLPNDRFSAERPEGSISTLTIQRTEQRDSAMYRCASSLAGVDGYTFGSGTRLTVV.

The chain's CDR3 is CASSERRSSGHNEQFF. DNA of the CDR3: TGCGCCAGCAGTGAACGTCGGTCTAGCGGTCACAATGAGCAGTTCTTC. The chain has TRBV10-2 and TRBJ2-1, with 7 bases fitting TRBD2. In germline, CDR1 is WSHSY, CDR2 SAAADI. Trimming removed 3 bases from V and 5 bases from J; junction bases left unmatched: 10. The CDR3 is made up of 16 amino acids.

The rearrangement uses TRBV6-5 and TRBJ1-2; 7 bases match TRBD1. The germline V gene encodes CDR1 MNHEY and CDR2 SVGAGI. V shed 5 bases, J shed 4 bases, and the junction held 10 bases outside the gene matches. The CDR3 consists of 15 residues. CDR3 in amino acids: CASSPTGTASYGYTF. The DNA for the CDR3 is TGTGCCAGCAGTCCTACCGGGACAGCTTCCTATGGCTACACCTTC.